The clone carrying this TCR beta chain was recorded many times. No antigen is known for it. These data originate in a study of neurological immune-mediated disorders. Notes on the study in general: Healthy controls had more TCR clonal expansion than multiple sclerosis, which showed the least, whereas HTLV-1-associated myelopathy showed the most. The absence of shared CDR3 amino acid sequences among expanded clones across subjects suggests private repertoires in all groups.

The output of every sequencing run exceeded 200 million TCR-beta sequences, derived from 15-18 subjects. TCRdb itself ran the 5' RACE reads through MiXCR, one entry per CDR3 protein. Of about 60,000 distinct CDR3 sequences in the sample, around 10% were seen once. CDR3 size: 14 residues. Looked up from germline, CDR1 is MNHNY and CDR2 is SVGAGI (reference sequence). The ends were cut back, 0 bases at V and 1 base at J, with 6 bases in the middle. The time point was: longitudinal time-point 1 (baseline). Unsorted libraries were generated from 2 million PBMCs. These cells had been stored in RNAlater at -80 C.

V usage is TRBV6-6 and J usage is TRBJ2-5; D remains unclear. What was sequenced was PBMCs. This receptor was taken from a male donor with HTLV-1-associated myelopathy (HAM/TSP). The CDR3: CASSYSQFQETQYF. The CDR3 nucleotides read TGTGCCAGCAGTTACTCGCAGTTCCAAGAGACCCAGTACTTC.